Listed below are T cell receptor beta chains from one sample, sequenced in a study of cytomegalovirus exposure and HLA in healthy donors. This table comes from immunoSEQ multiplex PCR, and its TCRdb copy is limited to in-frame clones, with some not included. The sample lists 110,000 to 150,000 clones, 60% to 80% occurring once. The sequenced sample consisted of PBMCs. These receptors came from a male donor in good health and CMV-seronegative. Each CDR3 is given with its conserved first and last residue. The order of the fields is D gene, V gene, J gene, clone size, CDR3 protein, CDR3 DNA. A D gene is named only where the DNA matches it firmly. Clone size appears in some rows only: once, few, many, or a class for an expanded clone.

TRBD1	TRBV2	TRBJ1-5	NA	CASRGQGGSNQPQHF	TGTGCCAGCCGAGGACAGGGGGGAAGCAATCAGCCCCAGCATTTT
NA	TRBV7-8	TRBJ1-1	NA	CASSAGTYTEAFF	TGTGCCAGCAGCGCAGGGACATACACTGAAGCTTTCTTT
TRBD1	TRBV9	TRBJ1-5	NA	CASSVAGTANQPQHF	TGTGCCAGCAGCGTAGCTGGGACAGCGAATCAGCCCCAGCATTTT
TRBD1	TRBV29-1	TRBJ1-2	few	CSVRDRIYGYTF	TGCAGCGTCAGGGACAGAATCTATGGCTACACCTTC
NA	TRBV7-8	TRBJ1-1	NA	CASSLDRTFSNTEAFF	TGTGCCAGCAGCTTAGACAGGACATTTTCAAACACTGAAGCTTTCTTT
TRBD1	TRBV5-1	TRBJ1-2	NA	CASSLRGDRTYGYTF	TGCGCCAGCAGCTTGAGAGGGGACAGGACTTATGGCTACACCTTC
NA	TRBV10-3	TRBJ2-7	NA	CAIRSDGSSYEQYF	TGTGCCATCAGATCTGACGGGAGCTCCTACGAGCAGTACTTC
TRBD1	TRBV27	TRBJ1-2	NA	CASSFRTGKDYGYTF	TGTGCCAGCAGTTTCCGGACAGGGAAGGACTATGGCTACACCTTC
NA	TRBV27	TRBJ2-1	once	CASNFGGSSYNEQFF	TGTGCCAGCAACTTCGGTGGTAGCTCCTACAATGAGCAGTTCTTC
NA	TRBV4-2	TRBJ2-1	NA	CASSQEAPGNEQFF	TGTGCCAGCAGCCAAGAAGCGCCGGGGAATGAGCAGTTCTTC
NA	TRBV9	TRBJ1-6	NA	CASSPSPGLGNSPLHF	TGTGCCAGCAGCCCTTCACCAGGGCTTGGAAATTCACCCCTCCACTTT
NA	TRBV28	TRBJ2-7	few	CASCRRGEQYF	TGTGCCAGCTGCCGGCGGGGCGAGCAGTACTTC
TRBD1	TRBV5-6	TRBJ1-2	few	CASSLKDRGSGTF	TGTGCCAGCAGCTTGAAGGACAGGGGATCAGGCACCTTC
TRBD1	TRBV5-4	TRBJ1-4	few	CASSSGGTTNEKLFF	TGTGCCAGCAGTTCAGGGGGTACAACTAATGAAAAACTGTTTTTT
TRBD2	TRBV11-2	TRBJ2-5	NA	CASRLGGETQYF	TGTGCCAGCAGACTCGGGGGGGAGACCCAGTACTTC
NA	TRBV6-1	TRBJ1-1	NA	CASSRDATEAFF	TGTGCCAGCAGCAGGGATGCAACTGAAGCTTTCTTT
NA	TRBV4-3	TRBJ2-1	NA	CASSLEEAPYNEQFF	TGCGCCAGCAGCCTCGAAGAGGCACCCTACAATGAGCAGTTCTTC
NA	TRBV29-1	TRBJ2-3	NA	CSVDTGSDTQYF	TGCAGCGTTGACACAGGTTCAGATACGCAGTATTTT
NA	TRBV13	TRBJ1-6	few	CASSLGQAASPLHF	TGTGCCAGCAGCTTAGGACAGGCGGCTTCACCCCTCCACTTT
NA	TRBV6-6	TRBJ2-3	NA	CASSYSEDTQYF	TGTGCCAGCAGTTACTCGGAGGATACGCAGTATTTT
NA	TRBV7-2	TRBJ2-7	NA	CASSPGYLGEQYF	TGTGCCAGCAGCCCGGGATATCTAGGCGAGCAGTACTTC
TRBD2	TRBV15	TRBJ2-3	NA	CATTSWGGSDTQYF	TGTGCCACCACCAGCTGGGGGGGGTCAGATACGCAGTATTTT
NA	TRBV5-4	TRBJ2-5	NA	CASSPRASTKETQYF	TGTGCCAGCAGTCCCAGGGCGTCCACTAAAGAGACCCAGTACTTC
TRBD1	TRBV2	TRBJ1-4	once	CASGQGGEKLFF	TGTGCCAGTGGACAGGGTGGGGAAAAACTGTTTTTT
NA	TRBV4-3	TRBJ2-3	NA	CASSPTVYGTDTQYF	TGCGCCAGCAGCCCGACAGTTTATGGCACAGATACGCAGTATTTT
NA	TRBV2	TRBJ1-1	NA	CASSEIKEAFF	TGTGCCAGCAGCGAAATTAAGGAGGCTTTCTTT
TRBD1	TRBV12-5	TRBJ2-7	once	CASGQGDYEQYF	TGTGCTAGTGGACAGGGGGACTACGAGCAGTACTTC
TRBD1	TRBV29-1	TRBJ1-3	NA	CSVVQGAIGNTIYF	TGCAGCGTTGTTCAGGGGGCGATTGGAAACACCATATATTTT
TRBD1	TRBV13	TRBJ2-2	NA	CASSAEPGGLDGELFF	TGTGCCAGCAGCGCAGAACCAGGGGGATTGGACGGGGAGCTGTTTTTT
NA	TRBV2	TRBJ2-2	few	CASRLGGKSGELFF	TGTGCCAGCAGGCTTGGAGGGAAGTCCGGGGAGCTGTTTTTT
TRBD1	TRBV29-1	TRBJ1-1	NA	CSVAVTGGVSTEAFF	TGCAGCGTTGCCGTGACAGGGGGAGTGAGCACTGAAGCTTTCTTT
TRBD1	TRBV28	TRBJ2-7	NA	CASSPRTGFYEQYF	TGTGCCAGCAGCCCAAGGACAGGGTTCTACGAGCAGTACTTC
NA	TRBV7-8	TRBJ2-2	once	CASSSEGGATGELFF	TGTGCCAGCAGCTCAGAAGGGGGGGCAACCGGGGAGCTGTTTTTT
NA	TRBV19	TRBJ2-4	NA	CASSILLAKNIQYF	TGTGCCAGTAGTATTCTACTAGCCAAAAACATTCAGTACTTC
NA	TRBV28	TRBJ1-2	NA	CASSLNPTNGYTF	TGTGCCAGCAGTTTAAATCCAACTAATGGCTACACCTTC
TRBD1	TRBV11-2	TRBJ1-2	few	CASSQTGGKSYGYTF	TGTGCCAGCAGCCAGACAGGGGGCAAAAGCTATGGCTACACCTTC
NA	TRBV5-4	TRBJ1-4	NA	CASSLAGGTNEKLFF	TGTGCCAGCAGCCTCGCGGGAGGTACTAATGAAAAACTGTTTTTT
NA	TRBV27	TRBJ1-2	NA	CASSLKAGEDANYGYTF	TGTGCCAGCAGTTTAAAAGCAGGGGAAGACGCTAACTATGGCTACACCTTC
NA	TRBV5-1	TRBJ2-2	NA	CASTMNPTGYTGELFF	TGCGCCAGCACAATGAATCCGACAGGCTACACCGGGGAGCTGTTTTTT
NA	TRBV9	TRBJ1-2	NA	CASSVGGGGNYGYTF	TGTGCCAGCAGCGTAGGCGGGGGGGGGAACTATGGCTACACCTTC
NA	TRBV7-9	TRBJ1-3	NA	CSSSLAVLVSGNTIYF	TGTTCCAGCAGCTTAGCTGTTCTTGTCTCTGGAAACACCATATATTTT
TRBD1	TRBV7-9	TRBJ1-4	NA	CASSYTSGGSNEKLFF	TGTGCCAGCAGCTATACCTCAGGGGGATCTAATGAAAAACTGTTTTTT
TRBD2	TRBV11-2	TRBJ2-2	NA	CASSLASSGYTGELFF	TGTGCCAGCAGCTTAGCGTCTAGCGGATACACCGGGGAGCTGTTTTTT
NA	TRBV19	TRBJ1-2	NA	CASSMPPDSGYTF	TGTGCCAGTAGTATGCCCCCCGACTCTGGCTACACCTTC
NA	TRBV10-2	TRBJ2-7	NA	CASSVRASSYEQYF	TGCGCCAGCAGTGTCAGGGCGTCCTCCTACGAGCAGTACTTC